Listed below are T cell receptor beta chains from one sample, sequenced in a study of metastatic and nonmetastatic thyroid tumors. With MiXCR, TCRdb called clones anew from the PCR reads. The data hold some 9,000 clones, with 35% to 45% observed a single time. Sequencing input: tumor tissue. The receptors come from a female donor with papillary thyroid cancer or a benign thyroid nodule (not recorded which). Some clones in this sample may be carry-over from other donors' samples. CDR3s include the opening cysteine and the closing phenylalanine or tryptophan. The D gene is left open where the match is weak. Where a row states a size, it is once, few, many or the class of an expanded clone; other rows omit it.

j_call clone_size d_call v_call cdr3_aa cdr3_nt
TRBJ1-3 few NA TRBV3-1 CASSQDLIGRPSSGNTIYF TGTGCCAGCAGCCAAGATCTTATAGGGAGGCCAAGCTCTGGAAACACCATATATTTT
TRBJ2-2 NA TRBD1 TRBV10-1 CASSESLGQGTGELFF TGCGCCAGCAGTGAGTCCTTGGGACAGGGAACCGGGGAGCTGTTTTTT
TRBJ1-6 few NA TRBV12-3/TRBV12-4 CASSLRGSYNSPLHF TGTGCCAGCAGTTTGAGAGGGTCCTATAATTCACCCCTCCACTTT
TRBJ2-7 NA TRBD2 TRBV19 CASRASGTYEQYF TGTGCCAGTAGGGCTAGCGGGACCTACGAGCAGTACTTC
TRBJ2-7 few NA TRBV28 CASTNPRGQQYF TGTGCCAGCACCAACCCAAGGGGTCAGCAGTACTTC
TRBJ2-7 NA TRBD1 TRBV27 CASRYGQGDEQYF TGTGCCAGCAGGTATGGACAGGGAGACGAGCAGTACTTC
TRBJ2-3 medium-sized TRBD2 TRBV28 CASSFAGGGDTQYF TGTGCCAGCAGTTTCGCGGGGGGTGGCGATACGCAGTATTTT
TRBJ2-5 few NA TRBV27 CASSPGAGQETQYF TGTGCCAGCAGCCCTGGGGCAGGCCAAGAGACCCAGTACTTC
TRBJ2-7 NA NA TRBV20-1 CSALGLGGSYEQYF TGCAGTGCTCTTGGACTAGGGGGTTCCTACGAGCAGTACTTC
TRBJ1-6 NA NA TRBV12-3/TRBV12-4 CASSADGLTPLHF TGTGCCAGCAGCGCGGACGGGTTAACACCCCTCCACTTT
TRBJ2-7 NA NA TRBV30 CAWNDGSYEQYF TGTGCCTGGAATGACGGGTCCTACGAGCAGTACTTC
TRBJ1-2 NA NA TRBV5-1 CASSLEDGKYRYTF TGCGCCAGCAGCTTGGAGGACGGTAAATATAGATACACCTTC
TRBJ1-1 many NA TRBV9 CASSGSNTEAFF TGTGCCAGCAGCGGATCAAACACTGAAGCTTTCTTT
TRBJ2-6 many TRBD1 TRBV5-6 CASEGQGAFSGANVLTF TGTGCCAGCGAGGGGCAGGGGGCTTTCTCTGGGGCCAACGTCCTGACTTTC
TRBJ1-2 NA NA TRBV18 CASSPPQGFNYGYTF TGTGCCAGCTCACCACCACAGGGATTTAACTATGGCTACACCTTC
TRBJ2-5 many TRBD1 TRBV5-1 CASSTGNQETQYF TGCGCCAGTTCGACAGGGAACCAAGAGACCCAGTACTTC
TRBJ1-3 large NA TRBV5-1 CASSLGTPDTIYF TGCGCCAGCAGCTTAGGTACACCCGACACCATATATTTT
TRBJ2-7 few TRBD1 TRBV19 CASSIQGATGEQYF TGTGCCAGTAGTATACAGGGGGCGACTGGCGAGCAGTACTTC
TRBJ2-2 NA NA TRBV5-1 CASSLAGGTGNTGELFF TGCGCCAGCAGCTTGGCCGGGGGGACAGGGAACACCGGGGAGCTGTTTTTT
TRBJ1-4 NA TRBD1 TRBV19 CASKESRGAEKLFF TGTGCCAGTAAGGAAAGCAGGGGGGCTGAAAAACTGTTTTTT
TRBJ2-3 few NA TRBV6-2/TRBV6-3 CANSYTARRRGTDTQYF TGTGCCAACAGTTACACCGCGAGAAGGAGGGGCACAGATACGCAGTATTTT
TRBJ2-7 NA NA TRBV18 CASSPAGDSHYEQYF TGTGCCAGCTCACCTGCCGGAGACAGTCACTACGAGCAGTACTTC
TRBJ2-2 NA TRBD2 TRBV4-2 CASSPGTSDTGELFF TGTGCCAGCAGCCCAGGAACTAGCGACACCGGGGAGCTGTTTTTT
TRBJ1-3 medium-sized NA TRBV30 CAWSYDSGNTIYF TGTGCCTGGAGTTACGATTCTGGAAACACCATATATTTT